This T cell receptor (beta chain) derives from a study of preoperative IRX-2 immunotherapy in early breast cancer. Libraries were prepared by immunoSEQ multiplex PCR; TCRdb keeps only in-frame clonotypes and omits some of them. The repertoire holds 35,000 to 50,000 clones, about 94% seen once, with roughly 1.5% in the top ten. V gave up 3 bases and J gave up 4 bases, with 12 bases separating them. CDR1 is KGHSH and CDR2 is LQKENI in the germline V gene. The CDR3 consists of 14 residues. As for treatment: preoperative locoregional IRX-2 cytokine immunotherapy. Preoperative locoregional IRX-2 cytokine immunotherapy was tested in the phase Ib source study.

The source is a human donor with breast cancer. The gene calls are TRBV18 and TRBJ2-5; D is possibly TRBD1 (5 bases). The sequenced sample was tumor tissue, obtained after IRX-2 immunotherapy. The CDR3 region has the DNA TGTGCCAGCTCACCTAAAAACGACAGAGAGACCCAGTACTTC. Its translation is CASSPKNDRETQYF.